The sequence of this TCR beta chain was determined in a study of shared clonotypes between healthy human individuals. Trimming cost V 3 bases and J 0 bases, with 13 bases left between them. The germline V gene encodes CDR1 MDHEN and CDR2 SYDVKM. The CDR3 extends over 16 amino acids. Sequencing used immunoSEQ multiplex PCR; TCRdb keeps in-frame clones, though not all of them. This sample has some 2.1 million clones, with about 95% found just once. This clone was detected only once. CD8 cells classed as naive were CD45RO-negative and positively selected for CCR7, excluding terminally differentiated effector memory CD45RA+ cells.

The origin of this receptor is a man aged 18 to 29 in good health. The rearrangement joins TRBV28 to TRBJ2-3, with D perhaps TRBD1 (5 bases). Sequencing was done on a sample of naive CD8+ T cells sorted from blood. This CDR3 is CASSLGPLESTDTQYF. The CDR3 DNA sequence: TGTGCCAGCAGTTTGGGGCCCCTCGAGAGCACAGATACGCAGTATTTT. Using reference TRBV28 and TRBJ2-3 for the parts outside the CDR3, the full variable domain is DVKVTQSSRYLVKRTGEKVFLECVQDMDHENMFWYRQDPGLGLRLIYFSYDVKMKEKGDIPEGYSVSREKKERFSLILESASTNQTSMYLCASSLGPLESTDTQYFGPGTRLTVL.